The 4 T cell receptor beta chains given below trace back to one sample, sequenced in a study of regulatory T cells in long-lasting Graves disease. Time point: newly diagnosed GD, antithyroid drugs for less than 3 months. RNA extracted from PBMCs served as the sequencing template. Arm-PCR of CDR3 regions with iRepertoire HTBI primers generated TCR beta libraries. TCRdb re-analysed the multiplex PCR reads in MiXCR, keeping a single row per CDR3 protein. The sample consists of 400,000 to 500,000 distinct CDR3 sequences, over 14% of them appearing once. In addition, the sample was reused for a study of T cells in Graves' hyperthyroidism and ophthalmopathy.

Material: peripheral blood mononuclear cells (PBMCs), obtained at new diagnosis, from a patient treated with antithyroid drugs. The receptors here all came from a woman in her thirties or forties with Graves disease.

This clonotype came up many times. The chain recombines TRBV5-1 with TRBJ2-7, with D perhaps TRBD2 (5 bases). Germline-derived CDR1 and CDR2 are SGHRS and YFSETQ. The CDR3 extends over 14 amino acids. Trimming cost V 2 bases and J 12 bases, with 21 bases left between them. The CDR3 nucleotides read TGCGCCAGCAGCTTTGGGCAGGAGGACCTAAGCACGTACTTC. Translation: CASSFGQEDLSTYF.

This clonotype was detected ten times or more. The V and J genes are TRBV27 and TRBJ1-6, with 10 bases aligning to TRBD1. Germline V gives CDR1 MNHEY, CDR2 SMNVEV (reference sequence). This CDR3 spans 14 amino acids. After removal of 5 bases from V and 10 bases from J, the junction contained 5 bases not matched to a gene. CDR3 coding DNA: TGTGCCAGCAGTCCGGACAGGGGGGGATCACCCCTCCACTTT. Amino acid sequence: CASSPDRGGSPLHF.

The chain uses TRBV20-1 and TRBJ2-1; TRBD2 agrees at 13 bases. The CDR3 runs 18 residues. The V and J ends lost 3 bases and 0 bases, in that order; junction bases with no gene match: 8. The germline V gene has CDR1 DFQATT and CDR2 SNEGSKA (reference sequence). The CDR3 is CSARKALAGGGSYNEQFF. CDR3 nucleotide sequence: TGCAGTGCTAGGAAGGCACTAGCGGGAGGGGGCTCCTACAATGAGCAGTTCTTC.

This clonotype has a count of ten or more. This rearrangement joins TRBV2 to TRBJ2-7; TRBD1 matches at 8 bases. J was trimmed by 0 bases and V by 8 bases; bases with no gene match: 6. The CDR3 length is 14 residues. CDR1 SNHLY and CDR2 FYNNEI come from the germline V gene. The CDR3 nucleotides are TGTGCCAGCCGGGACAGGTTAAGCTCCTACGAGCAGTACTTC. It translates to CASRDRLSSYEQYF.